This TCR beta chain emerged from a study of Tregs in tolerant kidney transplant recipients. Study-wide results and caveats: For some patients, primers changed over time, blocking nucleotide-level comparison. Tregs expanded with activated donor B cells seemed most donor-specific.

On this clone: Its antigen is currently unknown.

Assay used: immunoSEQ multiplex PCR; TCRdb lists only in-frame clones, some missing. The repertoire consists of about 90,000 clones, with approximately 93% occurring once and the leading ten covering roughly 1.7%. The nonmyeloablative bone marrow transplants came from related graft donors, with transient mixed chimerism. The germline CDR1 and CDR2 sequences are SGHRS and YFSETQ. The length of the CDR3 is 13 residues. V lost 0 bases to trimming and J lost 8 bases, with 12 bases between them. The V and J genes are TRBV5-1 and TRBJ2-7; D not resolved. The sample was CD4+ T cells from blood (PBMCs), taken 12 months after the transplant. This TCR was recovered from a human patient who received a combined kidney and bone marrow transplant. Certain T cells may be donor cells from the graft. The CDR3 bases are TGCGCCAGCAGCTTGGCCGTCGAGGAACAGCAGTACTTC. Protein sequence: CASSLAVEEQQYF.